This entry lists 4 T cell receptor beta chains sequenced from one sample in a study of T cells in Graves' hyperthyroidism and ophthalmopathy. Researchers amplified the TCR beta CDR3 regions from RNA transcripts. Using the HTBI primer set, a first-round RT-PCR was run on the TCR CDR3. TCRdb ran MiXCR on the multiplex PCR reads and lists one entry per CDR3 protein. This sample has 500,000 to 800,000 distinct CDR3 sequences, with about 45% found just once. The sample was peripheral blood or thyroid tissue (not recorded which). Every receptor here comes from an adult man with Graves' disease, either hyperthyroidism or ophthalmopathy (not recorded which).

Worth noting for this clonotype: An end of the junction differs from the germline gene, which may be a read error. The CDR3 sequence is CANSVGRGRRTEAFF. DNA of the CDR3: TGTGCCAACAGCGTAGGGAGGGGGCGCCGAACTGAAGCTTTCTTT. The gene calls are TRBV9 and TRBJ1-1, with 7 positions matching TRBD1. CDR1 is SGDLS and CDR2 is YYNGEE in the germline V gene. The CDR3 extends over 15 amino acids.

V usage is TRBV15 and J usage is TRBJ1-4; the match to TRBD1 covers 10 bases. The V segment lost 3 bases and the J segment 5 bases; nucleotides outside the gene matches: 3. CDR3 size: 15 residues. CDR1 and CDR2 from the germline V gene are LNHNV and YYDKDF (reference sequence). The CDR3 DNA reads TGTGCCACCAGCAGCAGGGGACAGGGGAATGAAAAACTGTTTTTT. Amino acid sequence: CATSSRGQGNEKLFF.

This clonotype was seen a handful of times. The V and J genes are TRBV7-2 and TRBJ1-1, with 9 bases that match TRBD1. Germline V gene sequence: CDR1 SGHTA, CDR2 FQGNSA. The CDR3 has 14 amino acids. V lost 5 bases, J lost 7 bases, and 8 bases stayed unmatched. The CDR3 is CASSQDRGFDEAFF. CDR3 sequence (DNA): TGTGCCAGCAGCCAGGACAGGGGCTTTGATGAAGCTTTCTTT.

The chain combines TRBV7-4 with TRBJ1-4; TRBD1 matches 11 bases. V was pared by 5 bases and J by 2 bases, with 4 bases of the junction left unmatched. The germline V gene encodes CDR1 SGHVT and CDR2 SQSDAQ. The CDR3 loop spans 16 amino acids. The CDR3 DNA follows: TGTGCCAGCAGCGAGGGACAGGGGGGGACTAATGAAAAACTGTTTTTT. Translating gives CASSEGQGGTNEKLFF.